This TCR beta chain was profiled in a study of CD8+CD57+ T cells in acquired aplastic anemia. Study-wide results and limits: Some 29 shared CD8+ CDR3s appeared highly expressed within patients' immunodominant clones. Between patients and controls, CD8+ Simpson's diversity did not vary significantly.

Details on this clonotype: Its antigen is unknown.

The CDR3 runs to 14 residues. Trimming left V 6 bases short and J 3 bases short, with 12 bases between. The germline V gene has CDR1 DFQATT and CDR2 SNEGSKA (reference sequence). Previously, flow cytometry had revealed CD8+CD57+ cell expansion in the patients chosen for sequencing. Patients were untreated when blood was sampled. The template for TCR beta VDJ and CDR3 sequence profiling was genomic DNA. TCRdb independently ran MiXCR on the reads; one entry per CDR3 protein. Here the sample spans roughly 290,000 distinct CDR3 sequences, 56% being singletons. The origin of this receptor is a human donor with aplastic anemia. This rearrangement joins TRBV20-1 to TRBJ2-6; a possible D gene is TRBD2 (6 bases). Sequences were obtained from sorted CD4+, CD8+, or CD8+CD57+ T cells (not recorded which) from PBMCs. Written as DNA, the CDR3 is TGCAGTGCCCTCGGGGGAGGTGGGGCCAACGTCCTGACTTTC. This sequence encodes CSALGGGGANVLTF.